A selection of T cell receptor beta chains follows, all from one sample in a study of early T cells in non-severe SARS-CoV-2 infection. TCRdb passed the 5' RACE reads through MiXCR, listing each CDR3 protein once. The sample shows tens of thousands of distinct CDR3 sequences, around 11% of them seen only once. This material consisted of whole blood, taken at baseline. The receptors come from an adult who was a healthcare worker with PCR-confirmed SARS-CoV-2 infection or an uninfected control (not recorded which). The CDR3 runs from the conserved cysteine through the conserved F or W. D genes are given only for firm matches. Only part of the rows carry a size: once, few, many, or a class if the clone is expanded.

v_gene	d_gene	abundance	j_gene	CDR3aa	CDR3nt
TRBV11-2	TRBD2	NA	TRBJ2-1	CASTPPGRGEQFF	TGTGCCAGCACCCCTCCCGGGCGGGGGGAGCAGTTCTTC
TRBV6-5	TRBD1	many	TRBJ1-2	CASRSPGTGGADYGYTF	TGTGCCAGCAGAAGCCCCGGGACAGGGGGTGCCGACTATGGCTACACCTTC
TRBV12-3/TRBV12-4	NA	few	TRBJ2-2	CASSPPRGELFF	TGTGCCAGCAGTCCTCCCCGCGGGGAGCTGTTTTTT
TRBV4-1	NA	few	TRBJ2-3	CASSQETQQGHTQYF	TGCGCCAGCAGCCAAGAAACCCAACAGGGTCATACGCAGTATTTT
TRBV7-6	NA	NA	TRBJ1-5	CASSFSANQPQHF	TGTGCCAGCAGCTTTTCGGCAAATCAGCCCCAGCATTTT
TRBV29-1	NA	NA	TRBJ2-1	CSVEALDSSYNEQFF	TGCAGCGTTGAAGCCCTGGACAGCTCCTACAATGAGCAGTTCTTC
TRBV7-2	NA	few	TRBJ2-5	CASSLGRNQETQYF	TGTGCCAGCAGCTTAGGGCGGAACCAAGAGACCCAGTACTTC
TRBV12-3/TRBV12-4	NA	many	TRBJ1-1	CASSGIRRQAFF	TGTGCCAGCAGTGGAATCAGGAGACAAGCTTTCTTT
TRBV5-4	NA	few	TRBJ1-4	CASSLRGNEKLFF	TGTGCCAGCAGCTTGCGGGGGAATGAAAAACTGTTTTTT
TRBV7-2	NA	NA	TRBJ1-2	CASSFHSPYGYTF	TGTGCCAGCAGCTTTCACAGCCCCTATGGCTACACCTTC
TRBV4-3	NA	many	TRBJ1-2	CASSQVWGSGYTF	TGCGCCAGCAGCCAAGTCTGGGGAAGTGGCTACACCTTC
TRBV5-1	TRBD1	NA	TRBJ2-1	CASSLDGTGLNEQFF	TGCGCCAGCAGCTTGGACGGGACAGGGTTAAATGAGCAGTTCTTC
TRBV20-1	TRBD1	few	TRBJ2-3	CSAGQGAQDTQYF	TGCAGTGCTGGCCAGGGGGCGCAGGATACGCAGTATTTT
TRBV12-5	TRBD1	NA	TRBJ1-1	CASGARGTEAFF	TGTGCTAGTGGAGCCAGGGGGACTGAAGCTTTCTTT